The next 24 T cell receptor beta chains were all read from a single sample in a study of identical twins. TCRdb ran MiXCR on the 5' RACE reads and lists one entry per CDR3 protein. The sample has roughly 1.6 million distinct CDR3 sequences, about 30% seen once. Source material: cord blood. Receptors originate from a newborn girl in good health.

Only a few counts were recorded for this clonotype. V is TRBV20-1 and J is TRBJ2-4, with TRBD2 matching 13 bases. The closer fit of TRBJ2-7 to the DNA end suggests the J call may be wrong. The CDR3 extends over 13 amino acids. Germline V gene lookup returns CDR1 DFQATT and CDR2 SNEGSKA (reference sequence). The CDR3 DNA sequence: TGCAGTGCTAGAAGGACTAGCGGGGGCGAGCAGTACTTC. Its translation is CSARRTSGGEQYF.

This clonotype was recorded a few times. J is TRBJ1-2 and V is TRBV2, with 11 nucleotides matching TRBD1. The germline V gene has CDR1 SNHLY and CDR2 FYNNEI. Trimming at V came to 4 bases and at J to 3 bases, leaving 4 bases not matched to a gene. The CDR3 consists of 15 residues. CDR3 protein: CASSGGGQGDYGYTF. Written as DNA, the CDR3 is TGTGCCAGCAGTGGTGGGGGACAGGGGGACTATGGCTACACCTTC.

This chain connects TRBV7-6 to TRBJ1-4; D uncertain. CDR1 is SGHVS, CDR2 FNYEAQ, per germline. The CDR3 is 13 amino acids. V was pared by 5 bases and J by 1 base, with 5 bases between. CDR3 protein: CASSARTNEKLFF. Written as DNA, the CDR3 is TGTGCCAGCAGCGCCCGAACTAATGAAAAACTGTTTTTT. Variable domain in full (rest from reference TRBV7-6 and TRBJ1-4): GAGVSQSPRYKVTKRGQDVALRCDPISGHVSLYWYRQALGQGPEFLTYFNYEAQQDKSGLPNDRFSAERPEGSISTLTIQRTEQRDSAMYRCASSARTNEKLFFGSGTQLSVL.

This clonotype was picked up a small number of times. The rearrangement uses TRBV27 and TRBJ1-2; D is ambiguous. Germline CDR1 MNHEY, CDR2 SMNVEV (reference sequence). Trimming stripped 5 bases from V and 4 bases from J, with 17 bases between. The CDR3 loop spans 15 amino acids. CDR3 DNA sequence: TGTGCCAGCAGTCTACGACACAACCTGCCCTATGGCTACACCTTC. This codes for CASSLRHNLPYGYTF.

This clonotype appeared a few times. V and J are TRBV2 and TRBJ1-5; D is perhaps TRBD1 (5 bases). Germline loops: CDR1 SNHLY, CDR2 FYNNEI. This CDR3 spans 13 amino acids. V lost 4 bases, J lost 5 bases, and 9 bases lay in between. The CDR3 nucleotides are TGTGCCAGCAGTGTAGGGGCGGATCAGCCCCAGCATTTT. Translation: CASSVGADQPQHF.

V usage is TRBV7-2 and J usage is TRBJ2-3, with 12 bases lining up with TRBD2. The J segment lost 2 bases and the V segment lost 7 bases, leaving 13 bases of the junction unmatched. The CDR3 extends over 18 amino acids. Per germline, CDR1 SGHTA and CDR2 FQGNSA. CDR3 loop: CASTLKRLAGASTDTQYF. DNA for the CDR3: TGTGCCAGCACGCTGAAACGACTAGCGGGGGCCTCCACAGATACGCAGTATTTT.

The count of this clonotype is one. A much larger clone lies a single base off, so this may be a read error. This chain connects TRBV4-2 to TRBJ2-7; no reliable D call. CDR1 is LGHNA and CDR2 is YNFKEQ in the germline V gene. The CDR3 sequence is 15 residues long. Here the CDR3 reads CACSQERQPAYEQYF. The CDR3 DNA reads TGTGCCTGCAGCCAAGAACGGCAGCCAGCCTACGAGCAGTACTTC.

This clonotype was observed many times. The chain joins TRBV6-6 to TRBJ2-3; D not certain. The length of the CDR3 is 14 residues. CDR1 and CDR2 (germline): MNHNY, SVGAGI (reference sequence). The V end was cut by 2 bases, the J end by 4 bases, with 10 bases between. CDR3 in DNA: TGTGCCAGCAGTTACCTGATTAGTGCAGATACGCAGTATTTT. It is translated as CASSYLISADTQYF.

Of note for this clonotype: An end of the junction does not agree with germline; a read error may underlie this. The chain carries TRBV20-1 and TRBJ2-1; a possible D gene is TRBD2 (6 bases). This CDR3 comprises 14 residues. The V gene's germline CDR1 is DFQATT and CDR2 SNEGSKA (reference sequence). CDR3 sequence (DNA): TGCGGTGCTAGATCGGGAGTATTTATCTATGAGCAGTTCTTC. It yields the protein CGARSGVFIYEQFF.

The chain is built from TRBV9 and TRBJ2-1, with 12 bases identical to TRBD2. CDR1 SGDLS and CDR2 YYNGEE come from the germline V gene. The CDR3 sequence is 16 residues long. Losses at the gene ends were 0 bases for V and 7 bases for J; bases not matched to a gene: 5. As DNA, the CDR3 is TGTGCCAGCAGCGTAGGAGCTAGCGGGGGGGTTAATGAGCAGTTCTTC. Encoded protein: CASSVGASGGVNEQFF. Using reference TRBV9 and TRBJ2-1 for the parts outside the CDR3, the full variable domain is DSGVTQTPKHLITATGQRVTLRCSPRSGDLSVYWYQQSLDQGLQFLIQYYNGEERAKGNILERFSAQQFPDLHSELNLSSLELGDSALYFCASSVGASGGVNEQFFGPGTRLTVL.

This clonotype was counted between two and nine times. The genes are TRBV4-1 and TRBJ1-4; tentatively, D is TRBD1 (5 bases). Germline-derived CDR1 and CDR2 are MGHRA and YSYEKL. The CDR3 extends over 14 amino acids. Trimming stripped 4 bases from V and 8 bases from J, with 14 bases between. CDR3 nucleotide sequence: TGCGCCAGCAGCCGTTTCAGGGAATTAGAAAAACTGTTTTTT. Amino acids: CASSRFRELEKLFF.

The genes are TRBV12-3 or TRBV12-4 and TRBJ1-2, with D tentatively TRBD1 (5 bases). The CDR3 is 16 residues long. The ends were cut back, 3 bases at V and 1 base at J, with 15 bases in the middle. The CDR3 region is CASSFWGRLNNYGYTF. The CDR3 DNA reads as TGTGCCAGCAGTTTTTGGGGACGGCTTAATAACTATGGCTACACCTTC.

The genes are TRBV5-6 and TRBJ2-2; D possibly corresponds to TRBD1 (6 bases). This CDR3 is built from 16 residues. V lost 3 bases and J lost 4, with 16 bases in between. The germline V gene has CDR1 SGHDT and CDR2 YYEEEE. CDR3 in amino acids: CASSSYREIGTGELFF. The CDR3 bases are TGTGCCAGCAGCTCATACAGGGAAATTGGCACCGGGGAGCTGTTTTTT. The full variable domain, with the rest looked up from reference TRBV5-6 and TRBJ2-2, is DAGVTQSPTHLIKTRGQQVTLRCSPKSGHDTVSWYQQALGQGPQFIFQYYEEEERQRGNFPDRFSGHQFPNYSSELNVNALLLGDSALYLCASSSYREIGTGELFFGEGSRLTVL.

This clonotype has more than one count but fewer than ten. V and J are TRBV29-1 and TRBJ2-3; 8 nucleotides line up with TRBD1. Trimming removed 5 bases from V and 2 bases from J; junction bases left unmatched: 6. In germline, CDR1 is SQVTM, CDR2 ANQGSEA. The CDR3 has 14 residues. The CDR3 DNA is TGCAGCGTTACGGACAGGGATAACACAGATACGCAGTATTTT. Residues: CSVTDRDNTDTQYF.

Concerning this clonotype itself: A read error may explain this, as a much larger clone is one base away. V and J are TRBV25-1 and TRBJ1-2; 7 nucleotides agree with TRBD1. V lost 5 bases, J lost 6 bases, and 6 bases stayed unmatched. The CDR3 covers 13 residues. Germline-derived CDR1 and CDR2 are MGHDK and SYGVNS. Here the CDR3 reads CASSSGTANGYTF. The DNA of the CDR3 is TGTGCCAGCAGTTCCGGGACAGCCAATGGCTACACCTTC.

The rearrangement uses TRBV6-4 and TRBJ1-2, with D hard to call. Germline CDR1 reads MRHNA; CDR2 reads SNTAGT. The CDR3 loop spans 12 amino acids. Trimming took 3 bases from V and 6 from J, leaving 8 bases between them. CDR3 coding DNA: TGTGCCAGCAGTGATACCAACCATGGCTACACCTTC. Its protein is CASSDTNHGYTF.

This clonotype turned up a few times. The J gene is TRBJ1-5, the V gene TRBV27; D remains unclear. The CDR3 totals 14 residues. Trimming removed 4 bases at V and 4 bases at J, with 11 bases between. The germline V gene has CDR1 MNHEY and CDR2 SMNVEV (reference sequence). DNA for the CDR3: TGTGCCAGCAGTTCAAGACACGGGAATCAGCCCCAGCATTTT. Protein product: CASSSRHGNQPQHF.

This chain links TRBV5-8 with TRBJ1-2; a weak D match, TRBD1 (6 bases). CDR1 and CDR2 from the germline V gene are SGHTS and YDEGEE. Trimming cost V 4 bases and J 8 bases, with 27 bases left between them. This CDR3 has 17 residues. The CDR3 region is CASSLNSGTSPKWGYTF. CDR3 in DNA: TGTGCCAGCAGCCTCAACTCCGGGACATCGCCCAAATGGGGCTACACCTTC.

This clonotype has only a few counts. The chain joins TRBV9 to TRBJ1-1, with unresolved D. This CDR3 spans 16 amino acids. Trimming removed 5 bases from V and 0 bases from J, with 17 bases in between. Germline V gene lookup returns CDR1 SGDLS and CDR2 YYNGEE. The chain's CDR3 is CASSGGGGPMNTEAFF. The DNA for the CDR3 is TGTGCCAGCAGTGGAGGAGGAGGGCCGATGAACACTGAAGCTTTCTTT.

The chain recombines TRBV27 with TRBJ1-6; D is unclear. Trimming took off 7 bases at V and 8 bases at J, with 3 bases between the two ends. There are 10 residues in the CDR3. Germline V gene sequence: CDR1 MNHEY, CDR2 SMNVEV (reference sequence). The CDR3 DNA sequence: TGTGCCAGCATGTATTCACCCCTCCACTTT. Protein: CASMYSPLHF.

This clonotype was seen repeatedly, ten times or more. The chain combines TRBV9 with TRBJ2-7; D not resolved. The germline V gene has CDR1 SGDLS and CDR2 YYNGEE. This CDR3 spans 12 amino acids. V lost 4 bases to trimming and J lost 1 base, with 6 bases between them. The CDR3 spells CASSSESYEQYF. The CDR3 DNA reads TGTGCCAGCAGCTCCGAATCCTACGAGCAGTACTTC.

This clonotype was seen a few times. This rearrangement joins TRBV15 to TRBJ2-5; D gene uncertain. This CDR3 is built from 14 residues. The germline gives CDR1 LNHNV, CDR2 YYDKDF (reference sequence). Trimming took 1 base from V and 2 from J, leaving 8 bases between them. CDR3 in amino acids: CATSRAGSQETQYF. Written as DNA, the CDR3 is TGTGCCACCAGCAGAGCCGGGTCACAAGAGACCCAGTACTTC. The full variable domain, its missing parts supplied by reference TRBV15 and TRBJ2-5, is DAMVIQNPRYQVTQFGKPVTLSCSQTLNHNVMYWYQQKSSQAPKLLFHYYDKDFNNEADTPDNFQSRRPNTSFCFLDIRSPGLGDTAMYLCATSRAGSQETQYFGPGTRLLVL.

The chain has TRBV7-2 and TRBJ2-7; 7 nucleotides agree with TRBD1. From germline, CDR1 is SGHTA and CDR2 FQGNSA. The CDR3 is 16 residues long. Trimming at V came to 4 bases and at J to 10 bases, leaving 19 bases not matched to a gene. The chain's CDR3 is CASSSTGTRAKDTQYF. The CDR3 DNA follows: TGTGCCAGCAGCTCGACAGGGACCAGAGCCAAAGACACTCAGTACTTC.

This chain links TRBV20-1 with TRBJ2-7; no clear D gene. The CDR3 contains 13 residues. Trimming removed 4 bases from V and 3 bases from J, with 13 bases in between. Germline V gives CDR1 DFQATT, CDR2 SNEGSKA (reference sequence). The CDR3 spells CSAKKVGFYEQYF. CDR3 nucleotides: TGCAGTGCTAAAAAAGTAGGCTTCTACGAGCAGTACTTC.